A single sample is the source of the 30 T cell receptor beta chains below, sequenced in a study of shared clonotypes between healthy human individuals. The method was immunoSEQ multiplex PCR; TCRdb's version includes in-frame clones alone and lacks a portion of them. This sample yields roughly 1,800,000 clones, of which just under 95% are seen a single time; roughly 1% belongs to the top ten. Naive CD8 cells were CD45RO-negative, positively selected for CCR7, excluding terminally differentiated effector memory CD45RA+ cells. Source material: naive CD8+ T cells sorted from blood. These TCRs come from a young man in good health.

The rearrangement uses TRBV14 and TRBJ2-1; no clear D. The germline CDR1 and CDR2 sequences are SGHDN and FVKESK. Trimming left V 4 bases short and J 5 bases short, with 18 bases between. The CDR3 loop spans 16 amino acids. For the CDR3, the DNA is TGTGCCAGCAGCCCAAGAGAAAGTTTGGGTCACAATGAGCAGTTCTTC. Its translation is CASSPRESLGHNEQFF. Combining the CDR3 with reference TRBV14 and TRBJ2-1 gives the whole variable domain EAGVTQFPSHSVIEKGQTVTLRCDPISGHDNLYWYRRVMGKEIKFLLHFVKESKQDESGMPNNRFLAERTGGTYSTLKVQPAELEDSGVYFCASSPRESLGHNEQFFGPGTRLTVL.

This rearrangement joins TRBV5-1 to TRBJ2-7; D is perhaps TRBD2 (6 bases). Trimming took 3 bases from V and 4 from J, leaving 11 bases between them. The CDR3 has 13 residues. CDR1 and CDR2 from the germline V gene are SGHRS and YFSETQ. CDR3 coding DNA: TGCGCCAGCAGCTACGCGGCGGGGTACGAGCAGTACTTC. Its protein is CASSYAAGYEQYF.

This chain connects TRBV18 to TRBJ2-1; a weak D match, TRBD2 (6 bases). The CDR3 is made up of 12 amino acids. The V and J ends lost 6 bases and 8 bases respectively, with 11 bases between them. CDR1 and CDR2 from the germline V gene are KGHSH and LQKENI. The CDR3 DNA reads as TGTGCCAGCTCCCCTAGCGTCCATGAGCAGTTCTTC. Its translation: CASSPSVHEQFF.

This chain joins TRBV6-5 and TRBJ1-1; D remains ambiguous. V was trimmed by 6 bases and J by 11 bases, leaving 19 bases between them. Germline lookup yields CDR1 MNHEY and CDR2 SVGAGI. There are 13 residues in the CDR3. As DNA, the CDR3 is TGTGCCAGCAGCCCAGCGGAGGGCCTAGCGGCTTTCTTT. Its translation: CASSPAEGLAAFF.

This clone was recorded only once. Other DNA sequences in the same sample also yield this CDR3. The V gene is TRBV13, the J gene TRBJ2-3; D unresolved. Between the trimmed V and J ends, which lost 3 bases and 0 bases, there was a span of 4 bases. There are 13 residues in the CDR3. Germline values: CDR1 PRHDT, CDR2 FYEKMQ (reference sequence). The CDR3 sequence: CASSFPSTDTQYF. Here the CDR3 DNA reads TGTGCCAGCAGCTTCCCTAGCACAGATACGCAGTATTTT.

The V call is TRBV6-1, the J call TRBJ2-7; possibly TRBD1 for D (6 bases). This CDR3 has 12 residues. V was shortened by 5 bases and J by 3 bases, with 8 bases between the two germline ends. CDR1 is MNHNS and CDR2 is SASEGT in the germline V gene. DNA for the CDR3: TGTGCCAGCAGTCAGGGGAGCTACGAGCAGTACTTC. As protein: CASSQGSYEQYF.

CDR3 sequence: CASSKGGIRDTGELFF. The CDR3 DNA reads as TGTGCCAGCAGCAAAGGGGGGATCCGGGACACCGGGGAGCTGTTTTTT. The gene calls are TRBV21-1 and TRBJ2-2. TRBV21-1 is a recognized pseudogene. The CDR3 runs 16 residues.

This chain links TRBV21-1 with TRBJ2-7; the tabulated D call, TRBD2, remains unverified against the DNA. TRBV21-1 is shown as a pseudogene. This CDR3 is built from 13 residues. The CDR3 sequence is CAIILAETHEQYF. CDR3 bases: TGTGCCATCATACTAGCCGAGACTCACGAGCAGTACTTC.

As to this clone: The sample holds other DNA sequences that translate to the same CDR3. V gene TRBV4-3 combines with J gene TRBJ2-7; TRBD2 matches 9 bases. Germline CDR1 and CDR2: LGHNA and YSLEER. Trimming took 1 base from V and 1 from J; bases not matched to a gene: 2. This CDR3 region has 15 residues. CDR3 sequence: CASSQVLAGSYEQYF. CDR3 bases: TGCGCCAGCAGCCAAGTGCTAGCGGGGTCCTACGAGCAGTACTTC.

This chain uses TRBV5-1 with TRBJ1-4; no clear D gene. The length of the CDR3 is 14 residues. V was clipped by 2 bases and J by 8 bases, with 13 bases between them. Germline V gives CDR1 SGHRS, CDR2 YFSETQ. The CDR3 nucleotides are TGCGCCAGCAGCTTAAGTGGGCTAGAGGAAAAACTGTTTTTT. Its protein is CASSLSGLEEKLFF.

This clone has just one count. The gene calls are TRBV7-8 and TRBJ2-5; 8 positions match TRBD1. The CDR3 covers 14 residues. V lost 6 bases to trimming and J lost 2 bases; unmatched junction nucleotides: 5. Germline V gives CDR1 SGHVS, CDR2 FQNEAQ. In DNA form, the CDR3 reads TGTGCCAGCAGGCCGTACAGGGGGCAAGAGACCCAGTACTTC. It yields the protein CASRPYRGQETQYF. Full variable domain (remainder filled in from reference TRBV7-8 and TRBJ2-5): GAGVSQSPRYKVAKRGQDVALRCDPISGHVSLFWYQQALGQGPEFLTYFQNEAQLDKSGLPSDRFFAERPEGSVSTLKIQRTQQEDSAVYLCASRPYRGQETQYFGPGTRLLVL.

J is TRBJ1-2 and V is TRBV29-1; 9 bases align to TRBD1. The CDR3 is 16 residues long. With V trimmed by 2 bases and J by 8 bases, 15 bases remained unmatched. Germline V gives CDR1 SQVTM, CDR2 ANQGSEA. This CDR3 is CSVEWMGQGPLGGYTF. The CDR3 coding sequence is TGCAGCGTTGAATGGATGGGACAGGGCCCCCTTGGGGGCTACACCTTC.

This clone was seen only a few times. Other nucleotide sequences from this sample produce the same CDR3. The chain couples TRBV11-2 to TRBJ2-7; 10 bases are shared with TRBD2. Germline CDR1 reads SGHAT; CDR2 reads FQNNGV. After removal of 1 base from V and 1 base from J, the junction contained 1 base not matched to a gene. This CDR3 has 15 amino acids. The CDR3 DNA sequence: TGTGCCAGCAGCTTAGGGACTAGCGGATCCTACGAGCAGTACTTC. Protein product: CASSLGTSGSYEQYF.

This clone was recorded only once. The chain links TRBV7-2 to TRBJ2-5, with TRBD2 matching 10 bases. Germline trimming cut 5 bases from V and 1 base from J; bases unmatched to any gene: 4. The germline CDR1 and CDR2 sequences are SGHTA and FQGNSA. This CDR3 comprises 15 residues. CDR3 coding DNA: TGTGCCAGCAGCGAAGCGGGGGGGCTCCAAGAGACCCAGTACTTC. Translation gives CASSEAGGLQETQYF. Drawing the rest from reference TRBV7-2 and TRBJ2-5, the complete variable domain is GAGVSQSPSNKVTEKGKDVELRCDPISGHTALYWYRQSLGQGLEFLIYFQGNSAPDKSGLPSDRFSAERTGGSVSTLTIQRTQQEDSAVYLCASSEAGGLQETQYFGPGTRLLVL.

In the case of this clone: Other DNA sequences in the sample encode the same CDR3. The rearrangement joins TRBV27 to TRBJ2-5; TRBD2 is a possible D gene (5 bases). This CDR3 spans 16 amino acids. V lost 5 bases and J lost 0, with 16 bases in between. Germline CDR1 MNHEY, CDR2 SMNVEV (reference sequence). The CDR3 DNA sequence: TGTGCCAGCAGTCCCTCGGCCGGGGAGTACCAAGAGACCCAGTACTTC. It specifies CASSPSAGEYQETQYF.

The V and J genes are TRBV6-5 and TRBJ2-7, with D possibly being TRBD2 (5 bases). Germline V gene data show CDR1 as MNHEY and CDR2 as SVGAGI. There are 13 residues in the CDR3. Trimming left V 0 bases short and J 7 bases short, with 10 bases between. The CDR3 loop is CASSYSSPGEQYF. The DNA for the CDR3 is TGTGCCAGCAGTTACTCGAGTCCGGGGGAGCAGTACTTC.

Concerning this clone: Other DNA sequences in this specimen translate into the identical CDR3. The J gene is TRBJ2-7, the V gene TRBV4-1, with 12 bases that match TRBD2. Germline loops: CDR1 MGHRA, CDR2 YSYEKL. J was trimmed by 3 bases and V by 4 bases; bases with no gene match: 4. The CDR3 covers 15 residues. CDR3 sequence: CASSLRTSGDYEQYF. The CDR3 DNA sequence: TGCGCCAGCAGCCTTCGGACTAGCGGGGACTACGAGCAGTACTTC.

This clone was observed once. The gene calls are TRBV2 and TRBJ2-1, with D possibly TRBD1 on 6 matching bases. V lost 7 bases, J lost 0 bases, and 13 bases lay in between. CDR1 is SNHLY, CDR2 FYNNEI, per germline. The CDR3 has 15 residues. The CDR3 sequence: CASMRQVSSYNEQFF. The DNA of the CDR3 is TGTGCCAGCATGCGACAGGTGAGCTCCTACAATGAGCAGTTCTTC.

The chain is built from TRBV11-2 and TRBJ1-1; D possibly corresponds to TRBD1 (5 bases). The CDR3 has 15 residues. V dropped 5 bases and J dropped 4 bases, with 17 bases sitting between them. The germline gives CDR1 SGHAT, CDR2 FQNNGV. The CDR3 nucleotides read TGTGCCAGCAGCCCCGGGAGGGGAGGAGGCACTGAAGCTTTCTTT. It codes for CASSPGRGGGTEAFF.

The chain is built from TRBV5-6 and TRBJ2-7, with 8 bases lining up with TRBD1. This CDR3 spans 16 amino acids. The germline CDR1 and CDR2 sequences are SGHDT and YYEEEE. Trimming removed 0 bases from V and 1 base from J; junction bases left unmatched: 6. In DNA form, the CDR3 reads TGTGCCAGCAGCTTGGGGGGACAGGACCCTTCCTACGAGCAGTACTTC. It codes for CASSLGGQDPSYEQYF.

The chain combines TRBV25-1 with TRBJ2-3, with 9 bases lining up with TRBD1. The CDR3 length is 16 residues. Germline values: CDR1 MGHDK, CDR2 SYGVNS. V lost 5 bases to trimming and J lost 3 bases; unmatched junction nucleotides: 9. The CDR3 loop is CASSHRDRVGTDTQYF. DNA of the CDR3: TGTGCCAGCAGTCACAGGGACAGGGTTGGGACAGATACGCAGTATTTT.

The gene calls are TRBV30 and TRBJ1-4; D ambiguous. The V gene lost 1 base and the J gene lost 7 bases, with 10 bases spanning the gap. CDR3 length: 13 residues. Germline assignment: CDR1 GTSNPN and CDR2 SVGIG (reference sequence). In nucleotides, the CDR3 is TGTGCCTGGAGTGACCCTTACGGTGAAAAACTGTTTTTT. As protein: CAWSDPYGEKLFF.

The rearrangement joins TRBV7-2 to TRBJ2-3; unclear D gene. Germline assignment: CDR1 SGHTA and CDR2 FQGNSA. The CDR3 spans 12 residues. V dropped 3 bases and J dropped 6 bases, with 7 bases sitting between them. CDR3 sequence reads: CASSFPSDTQYF. The CDR3 DNA reads TGTGCCAGCAGCTTCCCTTCCGATACGCAGTATTTT.

The chain has TRBV9 and TRBJ1-2; D unclear. V dropped 0 bases and J dropped 2 bases, with 14 bases sitting between them. CDR3 length equals 16 residues. The germline gives CDR1 SGDLS, CDR2 YYNGEE. The CDR3 reads CASSVGPRPLNYGYTF. The CDR3, as DNA: TGTGCCAGCAGCGTAGGACCCCGACCACTGAACTATGGCTACACCTTC.

In this sample, this clone turned up once. The gene calls are TRBV4-1 and TRBJ2-7, with D perhaps matching TRBD2 (5 bases). The CDR3 is made up of 15 amino acids. The germline CDR1 and CDR2 sequences are MGHRA and YSYEKL. The germline V and J ends were trimmed by 3 bases and 2 bases, with 14 bases remaining between them. In DNA form, the CDR3 reads TGCGCCAGCAGCCAGAGGGATGAGGGAACCTACGAGCAGTACTTC. Translation: CASSQRDEGTYEQYF.

CDR3 coding DNA: TGTGCCACCCTTACCCCTCATGAGCAGTTCTTC. Protein sequence: CATLTPHEQFF. The chain joins TRBV27 to TRBJ2-1, with unresolved D. The germline gives CDR1 MNHEY, CDR2 SMNVEV (reference sequence). Trimming took off 10 bases at V and 8 bases at J, with 12 bases between the two ends. CDR3 size: 11 residues.

The chain uses TRBV9 and TRBJ1-2; D possibly corresponds to TRBD1 (6 bases). CDR1 and CDR2 (germline): SGDLS, YYNGEE. The CDR3 loop spans 14 amino acids. V lost 3 bases and J 0 bases, leaving 9 bases between the germline ends. CDR3 sequence (DNA): TGTGCCAGCAGCGGTCACAGGGCTAACTATGGCTACACCTTC. This translates into CASSGHRANYGYTF. The complete variable domain, with remaining parts taken from reference TRBV9 and TRBJ1-2, reads DSGVTQTPKHLITATGQRVTLRCSPRSGDLSVYWYQQSLDQGLQFLIQYYNGEERAKGNILERFSAQQFPDLHSELNLSSLELGDSALYFCASSGHRANYGYTFGSGTRLTVV.

V and J are TRBV19 and TRBJ1-5; 7 bases align to TRBD1. The CDR3 length is 13 residues. The V gene end was trimmed by 5 bases and the J gene end by 6 bases; junction bases not matched to a gene: 4. The germline V gene has CDR1 LNHDA and CDR2 SQIVND (reference sequence). The CDR3 sequence is CASSAGGIQPQHF. In DNA form, the CDR3 reads TGTGCCAGTAGTGCAGGGGGAATTCAGCCCCAGCATTTT.

This clone has a single count. The V call is TRBV11-2, the J call TRBJ2-3, with 13 bases aligning to TRBD2. This CDR3 comprises 16 residues. CDR1 SGHAT and CDR2 FQNNGV come from the germline V gene. V lost 4 bases, J lost 5 bases, and 6 bases stayed unmatched. The CDR3 sequence is CASSSGLAGRGDTQYF. The CDR3, as DNA: TGTGCCAGCAGCTCGGGACTAGCGGGGCGGGGAGATACGCAGTATTTT.

V and J are TRBV6-5 and TRBJ2-5, with 10 bases identical to TRBD2. In germline, CDR1 is MNHEY, CDR2 SVGAGI. V was clipped by 2 bases and J by 6 bases; unmatched bases: 6. The CDR3 loop spans 15 amino acids. The CDR3 sequence: CASSYGAGGKKTQYF. Here the CDR3 DNA reads TGTGCCAGCAGTTACGGAGCGGGAGGGAAGAAGACCCAGTACTTC.